These 28 T cell receptor beta chains came from one sample sequenced in a study of T-cell memory formation after mild COVID-19. TCRdb re-called the 5' RACE reads through MiXCR, storing one row per CDR3 protein. The profile covers about 440,000 distinct CDR3 sequences, with roughly 20% appearing a single time and 7.5% to 10% taken by the ten largest. The sequencing sample was made of PBMCs or a T cell subset sorted from them (not recorded which). The receptor source for this set is an adult woman who had mild COVID-19 (a few samples of this study predate the infection). Cell type and time point are not known.

This clonotype was observed many times. The gene calls are TRBV5-6 and TRBJ2-2; 10 bases agree with TRBD2. Germline V gene lookup returns CDR1 SGHDT and CDR2 YYEEEE. This CDR3 spans 18 amino acids. Trimming removed 4 bases from V and 5 bases from J; junction bases left unmatched: 14. The CDR3 spells CASSRPIVAGGLTGELFF. CDR3 sequence (DNA): TGTGCCAGCAGCCGGCCGATAGTAGCGGGGGGCCTGACCGGGGAGCTGTTTTTT.

In DNA form, the CDR3 reads TGTGCCAGTAGTATGGTGTTAAGACAGGGCAACTATGGCTACACCTTC. Translating gives CASSMVLRQGNYGYTF. The chain recombines TRBV19 with TRBJ1-2; TRBD1 matches at 7 bases. This CDR3 contains 16 residues. V was clipped by 3 bases and J by 2 bases; unmatched bases: 9. The germline CDR1 and CDR2 sequences are LNHDA and SQIVND (reference sequence).

The V call is TRBV6-5, the J call TRBJ1-2; 12 positions agree with TRBD1. Germline V gene lookup returns CDR1 MNHEY and CDR2 SVGAGI. This CDR3 contains 19 residues. The V segment lost 0 bases and the J segment 5 bases; nucleotides outside the gene matches: 13. The CDR3 reads CASSYSMGTGGGLRYGYTF. CDR3 DNA: TGTGCCAGCAGTTACTCGATGGGGACAGGGGGCGGATTACGATATGGCTACACCTTC.

This clonotype showed up just a few times. The gene calls are TRBV4-1 and TRBJ2-7; no definite D call. Trimming removed 0 bases at V and 1 base at J, with 7 bases between. Germline CDR1 and CDR2: MGHRA and YSYEKL. CDR3 length equals 14 residues. CDR3 sequence (DNA): TGCGCCAGCAGCCAAGATTCGGCGTCCTACGAGCAGTACTTC. Residues: CASSQDSASYEQYF.

This chain joins TRBV5-1 and TRBJ2-7; 10 bases fit TRBD1. The CDR3 contains 16 residues. J gave up 1 base and V 4 bases, and 8 bases lay outside the gene matches. The germline CDR1 and CDR2 sequences are SGHRS and YFSETQ. The CDR3: CASSKTPGQGSYEQYF. For the CDR3, the DNA is TGCGCCAGCAGCAAAACGCCGGGACAGGGGTCCTACGAGCAGTACTTC.

This clonotype came up a few times. This chain uses TRBV5-1 with TRBJ2-2, with TRBD1 identical over 9 bases. V shed 4 bases and J 5 bases; nucleotides not matched to a gene: 9. This CDR3 comprises 16 residues. Germline CDR1 reads SGHRS; CDR2 reads YFSETQ. The CDR3 DNA is TGCGCCAGCAGCCGTAAAACAGGGGGCGAGACCGGGGAGCTGTTTTTT. This codes for CASSRKTGGETGELFF.

Regarding this clonotype: At one end, the junction sequence differs from germline, possibly due to a read error. The V call is TRBV7-7, the J call TRBJ2-3; 8 bases are a match to TRBD2. CDR1 is SSHAT, CDR2 FNYEAQ, per germline (reference sequence). The CDR3 loop spans 15 amino acids. The CDR3 loop is CASSISGDSTDTQYF. The CDR3 DNA reads TGTGCTAGCAGCATTAGCGGGGATAGCACAGATACGCAGTATTTT.

The chain links TRBV29-1 to TRBJ2-7; D remains ambiguous. This CDR3 spans 10 amino acids. The germline V gene encodes CDR1 SQVTM and CDR2 ANQGSEA. With 5 bases removed from V and 5 bases from J, the gap between germline ends came to 7 bases. CDR3: CSVWTHEQYF. The CDR3 bases are TGCAGCGTTTGGACCCACGAGCAGTACTTC.

The chain employs TRBV18 and TRBJ2-2; D gene unclear. The CDR3 has 18 amino acids. Germline V gene sequence: CDR1 KGHSH, CDR2 LQKENI. Trimming pared 3 bases from V and 4 bases from J, leaving 21 bases between. The CDR3 region is CASSPPLGNGRSTGELFF. CDR3 bases: TGTGCCAGCTCACCCCCCCTGGGAAACGGCCGGAGCACCGGGGAGCTGTTTTTT.

The rearrangement joins TRBV6-2 or TRBV6-3 to TRBJ1-1; D not certain. CDR1 is MNHEY, CDR2 SVGEGT, per germline. Trimming took off 3 bases at V and 5 bases at J, with 7 bases between the two ends. The CDR3 runs to 12 residues. The CDR3 nucleotides are TGTGCCAGCAGTTATGGAAAAACTGAAGCTTTCTTT. Protein sequence: CASSYGKTEAFF.

This sequence joins TRBV5-1 and TRBJ2-1, with TRBD2 matching over 15 bases. This CDR3 comprises 14 residues. Germline CDR1 is SGHRS and CDR2 is YFSETQ. V shed 6 bases and J 8 bases; nucleotides not matched to a gene: 3. The CDR3 sequence is CASTRTSGGDEQFF. Here the CDR3 DNA reads TGCGCCAGCACTAGGACTAGCGGGGGGGATGAGCAGTTCTTC.

This chain connects TRBV9 to TRBJ2-5; 11 bases agree with TRBD1. The CDR3 has 14 residues. V lost 3 bases to trimming and J lost 7 bases; unmatched junction nucleotides: 5. CDR1 is SGDLS and CDR2 is YYNGEE in the germline V gene. The CDR3 coding sequence is TGTGCCAGCAGCGCTGCCGGGACAGGGGGGACCCAGTACTTC. It translates to CASSAAGTGGTQYF.

The rearrangement links TRBV9 to TRBJ2-1; either TRBD1 or TRBD2 may fit D (5 bases each). The CDR3 contains 14 residues. Germline V gene lookup returns CDR1 SGDLS and CDR2 YYNGEE. With 3 bases removed from V and 10 bases from J, the gap between germline ends came to 17 bases. The CDR3 spells CASSAPGTGGEQFF. The CDR3 region has the DNA TGTGCCAGCAGCGCCCCCGGGACGGGCGGGGAGCAGTTCTTC.

The chain employs TRBV5-6 and TRBJ2-3; 12 positions agree with TRBD2. CDR1 and CDR2 from the germline V gene are SGHDT and YYEEEE. V lost 0 bases and J lost 4; bases outside the gene matches: 12. The length of the CDR3 is 19 residues. CDR3 in DNA: TGTGCCAGCAGCTTGGAAGCTAGCGGGGGGGCCTGGTACTCAGATACGCAGTATTTT. Protein: CASSLEASGGAWYSDTQYF.

This clonotype came up a few times. This rearrangement joins TRBV3-1 to TRBJ1-2, with 8 bases identical to TRBD1. CDR1 is LGHDT, CDR2 YNNKEL, per germline (reference sequence). J lost 3 bases, V lost 6 bases, and 6 bases had no gene match. The CDR3 consists of 14 residues. CDR3 in DNA: TGTGCCAGCAGTCGGACAGGGCGGGACTATGGCTACACCTTC. This translates into CASSRTGRDYGYTF.

V is TRBV3-1 and J is TRBJ2-3; the D gene is possibly TRBD2 (6 bases). Per germline, CDR1 LGHDT and CDR2 YNNKEL (reference sequence). Trimming removed 0 bases at V and 1 base at J, with 14 bases between. The CDR3 has 17 amino acids. The CDR3 loop reads CASSQEEIRERTDTQYF. CDR3 coding DNA: TGTGCCAGCAGCCAAGAAGAAATCCGGGAGCGCACAGATACGCAGTATTTT.

This clonotype was counted between two and nine times. As DNA, the CDR3 is TGTGCCAGCAGACTTGCGCCGGGACAGGGAACGAATGAGCAGTTCTTC. It yields the protein CASRLAPGQGTNEQFF. The V gene is TRBV6-1, the J gene TRBJ2-1; 9 bases fit TRBD1. Per the germline V gene, CDR1 is MNHNS and CDR2 is SASEGT. The CDR3 loop spans 16 amino acids. V lost 6 bases and J lost 7; bases outside the gene matches: 13.

The genes are TRBV7-3 and TRBJ2-2, with D tentatively TRBD1 (5 bases). The CDR3 is 16 amino acids. The ends were cut back, 1 base at V and 5 bases at J, with 14 bases in the middle. Germline values: CDR1 SGHTA, CDR2 FQGTGA. This chain's CDR3 is CASSLNAQGSTGELFF. CDR3 nucleotides: TGTGCCAGCAGCTTAAATGCCCAGGGCTCTACCGGGGAGCTGTTTTTT.

This clonotype has just a few counts. The rearrangement uses TRBV7-3 and TRBJ1-1; 8 bases fit TRBD1. CDR1 and CDR2 from the germline V gene are SGHTA and FQGTGA. The trim removed 5 bases at V and 10 bases at J, leaving 9 bases unmatched. The CDR3 consists of 13 residues. The DNA of the CDR3 is TGTGCCAGCAGCGCCACAGGGGGTGGTGTAGCTTTCTTT. This codes for CASSATGGGVAFF.

This sequence joins TRBV6-6 and TRBJ1-1; D is undetermined. Germline V gene lookup returns CDR1 MNHNY and CDR2 SVGAGI (reference sequence). CDR3 length: 13 residues. V was cut by 2 bases and J by 7 bases, with 11 bases left in between. CDR3 sequence reads: CASSYGAGFEAFF. The CDR3 region has the DNA TGTGCCAGCAGTTACGGAGCGGGATTTGAAGCTTTCTTT.

The V and J genes are TRBV20-1 and TRBJ1-2, with D unclear. The V end was cut by 0 bases, the J end by 1 base, with 15 bases between. The CDR3 covers 16 residues. Per germline, CDR1 DFQATT and CDR2 SNEGSKA (reference sequence). The CDR3 reads CSARDSSLGNNYGYTF. CDR3 DNA: TGCAGTGCTAGAGATTCATCTTTAGGAAATAACTATGGCTACACCTTC.

This clonotype was detected only a few times. The rearrangement links TRBV9 to TRBJ2-1, with 9 positions matching TRBD1. CDR1 is SGDLS and CDR2 is YYNGEE in the germline V gene. This CDR3 is 14 amino acids long. Trimming removed 4 bases from V and 9 bases from J; junction bases left unmatched: 8. CDR3 coding DNA: TGTGCCAGCAGCCCAGGACAGGGGCCCCGTGAGCAGTTCTTC. Residues: CASSPGQGPREQFF.

In its sample, this clonotype was seen a few times. In DNA form, the CDR3 reads TGCGCCAGCAGCCAACGAGCGGGATTTAGCACAGATACGCAGTATTTT. It codes for CASSQRAGFSTDTQYF. This chain links TRBV4-1 with TRBJ2-3; 7 positions match TRBD2. V was clipped by 2 bases and J by 0 bases; unmatched bases: 5. Per the germline V gene, CDR1 is MGHRA and CDR2 is YSYEKL. This CDR3 comprises 16 residues.

The sample holds a few counts of this clonotype. This rearrangement joins TRBV2 to TRBJ2-2, with D possibly being TRBD2 (5 bases). The CDR3 runs 16 residues. CDR1 SNHLY and CDR2 FYNNEI come from the germline V gene. V lost 4 bases to trimming and J lost 0 bases, with 12 bases between them. In DNA form, the CDR3 reads TGTGCCAGCAGTGTGACGGGGTACGCGAACACCGGGGAGCTGTTTTTT. This sequence encodes CASSVTGYANTGELFF.

This clonotype has at least ten counts. The chain combines TRBV28 with TRBJ1-1, with 8 bases that match TRBD1. V gave up 2 bases and J gave up 11 bases; unmatched junction bases: 7. Germline CDR1 reads MDHEN; CDR2 reads SYDVKM. The length of the CDR3 is 13 residues. CDR3 nucleotide sequence: TGTGCCAGCAGTTTAGGACAGGGCCTGCCTGCTTTCTTT. Its translation is CASSLGQGLPAFF.

This clonotype has just a few counts. V gene TRBV5-1 combines with J gene TRBJ2-1; D uncertain. The CDR3 covers 11 residues. Trimming left V 0 bases short and J 8 bases short, with 3 bases between. The germline CDR1 and CDR2 sequences are SGHRS and YFSETQ. CDR3 protein: CASSLEYEQFF. The CDR3 region has the DNA TGCGCCAGCAGCTTGGAGTATGAGCAGTTCTTC.

This clonotype was picked up a small number of times. This sequence joins TRBV27 and TRBJ2-1; 8 nucleotides align to TRBD2. J was trimmed by 2 bases and V by 6 bases; bases with no gene match: 6. The CDR3 contains 15 residues. Looked up from germline, CDR1 is MNHEY and CDR2 is SMNVEV (reference sequence). The CDR3 spells CASRARLATYNEQFF. DNA of the CDR3: TGTGCCAGCAGAGCGCGACTAGCGACCTACAATGAGCAGTTCTTC.

The chain couples TRBV5-1 to TRBJ2-7; 9 positions agree with TRBD1. Germline CDR1 SGHRS, CDR2 YFSETQ. This CDR3 comprises 15 residues. V dropped 1 base and J dropped 5; count of bases not matched to a gene: 7. The CDR3 DNA reads as TGCGCCAGCAGCTTGACCGGGACAGGGAGCAACGAGCAGTACTTC. Its translation: CASSLTGTGSNEQYF. The whole variable domain, filled in from reference TRBV5-1 and TRBJ2-7, reads KAGVTQTPRYLIKTRGQQVTLSCSPISGHRSVSWYQQTPGQGLQFLFEYFSETQRNKGNFPGRFSGRQFSNSRSEMNVSTLELGDSALYLCASSLTGTGSNEQYFGPGTRLTVT.